This T cell receptor (beta chain) stems from a study of identical twins' blood T cells. TCRdb fed the 5' RACE reads into MiXCR, producing one record per CDR3 protein. The data hold 300,000 to 400,000 distinct CDR3 sequences, with around 30% observed a single time. The J segment lost 6 bases and the V segment lost 7 bases, leaving 8 bases of the junction unmatched. CDR3 length: 12 residues. Germline CDR1 is DFQATT and CDR2 is SNEGSKA (reference sequence). Three pairs of healthy female monozygous twins were the donors. The chain carries TRBV20-1 and TRBJ1-1, with 7 positions matching TRBD1. What was sequenced was PBMCs. The clonotype was recovered from a woman aged 18 to 55 in good health. The CDR3 nucleotides read TGCAGTGTTACTCGACAGGGCCCTGAAGCTTTCTTT. Translated, it gives CSVTRQGPEAFF.